This T cell receptor beta chain was sequenced in a study of regulatory T cells in long-lasting Graves disease. CDR3 regions were amplified by Arm-PCR using iRepertoire HTBI primers to build TCR beta libraries. TCRdb re-called the multiplex PCR reads through MiXCR, storing one row per CDR3 protein. The table has some 450,000 distinct CDR3 sequences, 23% seen once; the top ten hold about a quarter. This clonotype was seen a handful of times. Its antigen is currently unknown. V shed 5 bases and J shed 9 bases, with 19 bases lying between them. From germline, CDR1 is SGHAT and CDR2 FQNNGV. The CDR3 runs 14 residues. Study findings and constraints: Clonotypes that were public and shared totalled a few thousand in persistent patients versus approximately 970 in new patients. TRBV28, TRBJ1-2 and TRBJ2-5 emerged as the favored segments in persistent disease. Analysis covered peripheral blood alone, not thyroid tissue.

Regarding time point: persistent/refractory GD, antithyroid drugs over 5 years with positive TRAb. Isolated PBMC RNA provided the starting material for the TCR library. EDTA tubes received around 9 milliliters of collected peripheral blood. The sequence came from a female donor with Graves disease. Sequencing was performed on peripheral blood mononuclear cells (PBMCs), taken when the disease was refractory, from a patient treated with antithyroid drugs. V usage is TRBV11-2 and J usage is TRBJ2-5; D call uncertain. This chain's CDR3 is CASSIGTTSVAQYF. Here the CDR3 DNA reads TGTGCCAGCAGCATAGGCACTACCTCCGTGGCCCAGTACTTC.